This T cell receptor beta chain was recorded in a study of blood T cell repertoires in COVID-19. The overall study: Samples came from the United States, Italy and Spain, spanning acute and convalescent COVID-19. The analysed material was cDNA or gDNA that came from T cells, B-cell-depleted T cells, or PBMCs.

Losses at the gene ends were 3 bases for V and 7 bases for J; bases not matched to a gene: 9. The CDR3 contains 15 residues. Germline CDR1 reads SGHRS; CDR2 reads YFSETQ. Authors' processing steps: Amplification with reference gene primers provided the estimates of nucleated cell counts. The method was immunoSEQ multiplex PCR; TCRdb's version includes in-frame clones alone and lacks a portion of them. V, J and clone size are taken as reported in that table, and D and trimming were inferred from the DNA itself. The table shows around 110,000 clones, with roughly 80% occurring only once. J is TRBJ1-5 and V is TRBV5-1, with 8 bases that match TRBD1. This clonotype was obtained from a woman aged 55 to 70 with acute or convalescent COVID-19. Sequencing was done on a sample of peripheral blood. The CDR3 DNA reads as TGCGCCAGCAGCTCCGCAGGACAGGGTGGCCAGCCCCAGCATTTT. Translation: CASSSAGQGGQPQHF.